This passage covers 32 T cell receptor beta chains from one sample sequenced in a study of T cell responses to AZD1222 COVID-19 vaccine. TCRdb keeps only in-frame clones here, not all; method: immunoSEQ multiplex PCR. The top ten clones hold roughly a quarter of a sample with more than 60,000 clones, 75% to 90% of them seen once. The sample in question was peripheral blood, obtained on day 0 of AZD1222 vaccination. The receptors were sampled from an adult in good health.

The genes are TRBV4-1 and TRBJ1-2; 8 positions agree with TRBD1. V was pared by 3 bases and J by 1 base, with 4 bases of the junction left unmatched. Germline V lookup: CDR1 MGHRA, CDR2 YSYEKL. The CDR3 runs to 15 residues. The DNA of the CDR3 is TGCGCCAGCAGCCATCGAGACAGGGGTAACTATGGCTACACCTTC. Its translation: CASSHRDRGNYGYTF.

The chain recombines TRBV15 with TRBJ2-4; TRBD2 matches at 7 bases. V dropped 5 bases and J dropped 2; count of bases not matched to a gene: 3. The CDR3 totals 14 residues. Germline-derived CDR1 and CDR2 are LNHNV and YYDKDF (reference sequence). This CDR3 is CATSPSGPKNIQYF. The CDR3 DNA follows: TGTGCCACCAGCCCTAGCGGCCCCAAAAACATTCAGTACTTC. The full variable domain, in which reference TRBV15 and TRBJ2-4 provide the parts outside the CDR3, is DAMVIQNPRYQVTQFGKPVTLSCSQTLNHNVMYWYQQKSSQAPKLLFHYYDKDFNNEADTPDNFQSRRPNTSFCFLDIRSPGLGDTAMYLCATSPSGPKNIQYFGAGTRLSVL.

This clone occurred a few times. V usage is TRBV27 and J usage is TRBJ1-5; D gene unclear. Trimming took off 4 bases at V and 4 bases at J, with 8 bases between the two ends. The germline gives CDR1 MNHEY, CDR2 SMNVEV (reference sequence). The CDR3 covers 13 residues. CDR3 sequence (DNA): TGTGCCAGCAGTTGGTCAGCTAATCAGCCCCAGCATTTT. The encoded protein is CASSWSANQPQHF.

The rearrangement links TRBV19 to TRBJ1-5; a possible D gene is TRBD1 (5 bases). Deletions cut 6 bases from V and 5 bases from J, with 14 bases between. Per germline, CDR1 LNHDA and CDR2 SQIVND (reference sequence). This CDR3 comprises 14 residues. In DNA, the CDR3 is TGTGCCAGTAGGGAGGACGGGACTTATCAGCCCCAGCATTTT. Its protein product is CASREDGTYQPQHF.

The chain is built from TRBV6-5 and TRBJ2-7; TRBD1 matches at 7 bases. This CDR3 spans 14 amino acids. Germline CDR1 reads MNHEY; CDR2 reads SVGAGI. The V gene end was trimmed by 0 bases and the J gene end by 3 bases; junction bases not matched to a gene: 2. This chain's CDR3 is CASSYSRQGYEQYF. The CDR3 DNA reads TGTGCCAGCAGTTACTCGCGACAGGGCTACGAGCAGTACTTC.

The table lists this clone with a few counts. The gene calls are TRBV7-9 and TRBJ1-1; a possible D gene is TRBD1 (5 bases). Germline loops: CDR1 SEHNR, CDR2 FQNEAQ (reference sequence). The V and J ends lost 5 bases and 1 base respectively, with 14 bases between them. The CDR3 is made up of 15 amino acids. In DNA, the CDR3 is TGTGCCAGCAGCCCCCGGGGGACTTCGAACACTGAAGCTTTCTTT. Protein product: CASSPRGTSNTEAFF.

This clone was seen just once. The same CDR3 can be traced to other DNA sequences in this sample. The chain is built from TRBV9 and TRBJ2-5; 7 bases map to TRBD1. CDR1 and CDR2 (germline): SGDLS, YYNGEE. Trimming removed 2 bases from V and 2 bases from J; junction bases left unmatched: 3. CDR3 size: 14 residues. CDR3 nucleotide sequence: TGTGCCAGCAGCGTCGGGACAGTACAAGAGACCCAGTACTTC. Translated, it gives CASSVGTVQETQYF. The complete variable domain, with remaining parts taken from reference TRBV9 and TRBJ2-5, reads DSGVTQTPKHLITATGQRVTLRCSPRSGDLSVYWYQQSLDQGLQFLIQYYNGEERAKGNILERFSAQQFPDLHSELNLSSLELGDSALYFCASSVGTVQETQYFGPGTRLLVL.

This clone was observed once. The chain combines TRBV5-4 with TRBJ2-2, with TRBD1 matching over 7 bases. The CDR3 has 15 amino acids. CDR1 and CDR2 from the germline V gene are SGHNT and YYREEE (reference sequence). V dropped 3 bases and J dropped 0; count of bases not matched to a gene: 2. Here the CDR3 DNA reads TGTGCCAGCAGCTCCGGGACAGCGAACACCGGGGAGCTGTTTTTT. Translated: CASSSGTANTGELFF.

The rearrangement joins TRBV30 to TRBJ2-5; D ambiguous. Trimming took off 2 bases at V and 5 bases at J, with 12 bases between the two ends. The CDR3 covers 13 residues. In germline, CDR1 is GTSNPN, CDR2 SVGIG (reference sequence). This chain's CDR3 is CAWSSLLGETQYF. As DNA, the CDR3 is TGTGCCTGGAGTTCGCTTTTGGGGGAGACCCAGTACTTC. Full variable domain (outside the CDR3, taken from reference TRBV30 and TRBJ2-5): SQTIHQWPATLVQPVGSPLSLECTVEGTSNPNLYWYRQAAGRGLQLLFYSVGIGQISSEVPQNLSASRPQDRQFILSSKKLLLSDSGFYLCAWSSLLGETQYFGPGTRLLVL.

This chain uses TRBV7-9 with TRBJ2-7, with D perhaps TRBD1 or TRBD2 (7 bases each). The CDR3 totals 14 residues. Germline V gives CDR1 SEHNR, CDR2 FQNEAQ (reference sequence). V was clipped by 1 base and J by 6 bases, with 13 bases between them. CDR3 sequence: CASSLGQGGSEQYF. The CDR3 DNA is TGTGCCAGCAGCTTAGGCCAGGGGGGGAGCGAGCAGTACTTC. The whole variable domain, remainder taken from reference TRBV7-9 and TRBJ2-7, is DTGVSQNPRHKITKRGQNVTFRCDPISEHNRLYWYRQTLGQGPEFLTYFQNEAQLEKSRLLSDRFSAERPKGSFSTLEIQRTEQGDSAMYLCASSLGQGGSEQYFGPGTRLTVT.

The rearrangement joins TRBV28 to TRBJ2-7; no firm D call. The CDR3 length is 11 residues. In germline, CDR1 is MDHEN, CDR2 SYDVKM. The ends were cut back, 4 bases at V and 7 bases at J, with 8 bases in the middle. Here the CDR3 DNA reads TGTGCCAGCAGTTCCACAAGGGAGCAGTACTTC. This encodes CASSSTREQYF.

The rearrangement joins TRBV12-5 to TRBJ2-7; no firm D call. V shed 7 bases and J shed 6 bases, with 22 bases lying between them. The CDR3 covers 15 residues. Germline loops: CDR1 LGHNT, CDR2 FRNRAP. For the CDR3, the DNA is TGTGCTAGTGCCCCGCCCCGTACCGCCCCTTCCGAGCAGTACTTC. The encoded protein is CASAPPRTAPSEQYF.

This chain links TRBV27 with TRBJ2-1, with a tentative D call TRBD2 (6 bases). Germline assignment: CDR1 MNHEY and CDR2 SMNVEV (reference sequence). The CDR3 has 12 amino acids. Deletions cut 3 bases from V and 10 bases from J, with 10 bases between. The CDR3 sequence is CASSFSGVEQFF. CDR3 bases: TGTGCCAGCAGTTTCTCGGGAGTAGAGCAGTTCTTC.

The gene calls are TRBV30 and TRBJ2-7; no clear D. Germline V gives CDR1 GTSNPN, CDR2 SVGIG (reference sequence). There are 15 residues in the CDR3. V dropped 3 bases and J dropped 4 bases, with 19 bases sitting between them. The CDR3 is CAWSPTRNLGYEQYF. The CDR3 coding sequence is TGTGCCTGGAGCCCCACCAGAAACTTGGGATACGAGCAGTACTTC.

This clone was seen only once. The V call is TRBV28, the J call TRBJ2-7, with a tentative D call TRBD2 (6 bases). The length of the CDR3 is 13 residues. CDR1 and CDR2 from the germline V gene are MDHEN and SYDVKM. V was clipped by 4 bases and J by 2 bases, with 9 bases between them. This CDR3 reads CASSYAGPYEQYF. CDR3 DNA: TGTGCCAGCAGTTACGCGGGACCCTACGAGCAGTACTTC.

The chain recombines TRBV5-4 with TRBJ2-1, with D perhaps TRBD1 or TRBD2 (5 bases each). Between the trimmed V and J ends, which lost 7 bases and 7 bases, there was a span of 12 bases. Per the germline V gene, CDR1 is SGHNT and CDR2 is YYREEE (reference sequence). This CDR3 is built from 12 residues. Here the CDR3 DNA reads TGTGCCAGCGGGGGAATGAGAAATGAGCAGTTCTTC. Its protein product is CASGGMRNEQFF. Together with reference TRBV5-4 and TRBJ2-1, the CDR3 gives the full variable domain: ETGVTQSPTHLIKTRGQQVTLRCSSQSGHNTVSWYQQALGQGPQFIFQYYREEENGRGNFPPRFSGLQFPNYSSELNVNALELDDSALYLCASGGMRNEQFFGPGTRLTVL.

This chain uses TRBV2 with TRBJ1-1; perhaps TRBD1 as D (6 bases). Germline CDR1 reads SNHLY; CDR2 reads FYNNEI. The CDR3 is 13 amino acids. V lost 4 bases and J lost 1, with 7 bases in between. Written as DNA, the CDR3 is TGTGCCAGCAGTGGGGGGCCGAACACTGAAGCTTTCTTT. This translates into CASSGGPNTEAFF.

V gene TRBV5-1 combines with J gene TRBJ2-3, with D possibly being TRBD2 (6 bases). The germline V gene encodes CDR1 SGHRS and CDR2 YFSETQ. The CDR3 is 16 amino acids. Between the trimmed V and J ends, which lost 0 bases and 2 bases, there was a span of 13 bases. The CDR3 sequence is CASSLDGSVFTDTQYF. In DNA, the CDR3 is TGCGCCAGCAGCTTGGACGGGAGTGTATTCACAGATACGCAGTATTTT.

This chain uses TRBV5-8 with TRBJ2-1; 13 positions agree with TRBD2. Trimming cost V 4 bases and J 5 bases; bases outside gene matches: 3. CDR1 and CDR2 from the germline V gene are SGHTS and YDEGEE. The CDR3 loop spans 15 amino acids. CDR3 region: CASSPGLAGDNEQFF. The CDR3 DNA reads TGTGCCAGCAGCCCAGGACTAGCGGGAGACAATGAGCAGTTCTTC.

This clone has only a few counts. V and J are TRBV5-5 and TRBJ1-5, with 9 positions matching TRBD1. Germline loops: CDR1 SGHKS, CDR2 YYEKEE (reference sequence). The CDR3 length is 14 residues. V dropped 5 bases and J dropped 7; count of bases not matched to a gene: 7. CDR3 in amino acids: CASSQDRGEQPQHF. CDR3 in DNA: TGTGCCAGCAGTCAGGACAGGGGCGAGCAGCCCCAGCATTTT.

This clone was observed a single time. The chain combines TRBV6-5 with TRBJ1-3; no firm D call. Germline V gene sequence: CDR1 MNHEY, CDR2 SVGAGI. The CDR3 totals 14 residues. Trimming took off 6 bases at V and 0 bases at J, with 9 bases between the two ends. The CDR3 sequence: CASRSYGSGNTIYF. In DNA form, the CDR3 reads TGTGCCAGCAGATCGTACGGCTCTGGAAACACCATATATTTT.

The chain is built from TRBV10-3 and TRBJ2-1, with D possibly being TRBD2 (5 bases). The CDR3 loop spans 16 amino acids. The germline CDR1 and CDR2 sequences are ENHRY and SYGVKD. Trimming removed 0 bases at V and 3 bases at J, with 12 bases between. The CDR3 nucleotides are TGTGCCATCAGTGAGTCGTTAAGCGGTGTCTACAATGAGCAGTTCTTC. It codes for CAISESLSGVYNEQFF.

The chain employs TRBV19 and TRBJ1-6; 7 bases agree with TRBD1. The CDR3 is 13 amino acids. Germline V gives CDR1 LNHDA, CDR2 SQIVND (reference sequence). The ends lost 10 bases at V and 9 bases at J; junction bases unmatched: 9. The chain's CDR3 is CATSTGSGSPLHF. The CDR3 DNA is TGTGCCACGTCGACAGGGAGCGGTTCACCCCTCCACTTT. The full variable domain, with the rest looked up from reference TRBV19 and TRBJ1-6, is DGGITQSPKYLFRKEGQNVTLSCEQNLNHDAMYWYRQDPGQGLRLIYYSQIVNDFQKGDIAEGYSVSREKKESFPLTVTSAQKNPTAFYLCATSTGSGSPLHFGNGTRLTVT.

The rearrangement links TRBV9 to TRBJ1-1; D not resolved. Trimming removed 4 bases at V and 9 bases at J, with 19 bases between. Germline V CDR1 and CDR2: SGDLS, YYNGEE. The CDR3 is made up of 14 amino acids. CDR3 region: CASSPRATRMQAFF. CDR3 nucleotides: TGTGCCAGCAGCCCCCGGGCCACCCGGATGCAAGCTTTCTTT.

The chain joins TRBV6-1 to TRBJ1-4; D ambiguous. The germline gives CDR1 MNHNS, CDR2 SASEGT. The CDR3 spans 18 residues. Trimming took 0 bases from V and 0 from J, leaving 14 bases between them. CDR3 sequence (DNA): TGTGCCAGCAGTGAAGCGGTTTCCAGGAGTACAACTAATGAAAAACTGTTTTTT. Its protein is CASSEAVSRSTTNEKLFF.

The genes are TRBV4-1 and TRBJ1-5; D not certain. Deletions cut 0 bases from V and 10 bases from J, with 19 bases between. The germline CDR1 and CDR2 sequences are MGHRA and YSYEKL. The CDR3 spans 16 residues. The CDR3 bases are TGCGCCAGCAGCCAAGATGGAGGGTCATGGGATTTTCCCCAGCATTTT. The encoded protein is CASSQDGGSWDFPQHF.

V is TRBV6-1 and J is TRBJ2-5, with a weak D call TRBD1 (6 bases). Germline-derived CDR1 and CDR2 are MNHNS and SASEGT. V lost 3 bases, J lost 7 bases, and 21 bases lay in between. The length of the CDR3 is 16 residues. The CDR3 region has the DNA TGTGCCAGCAGTGAGCCGGCACAGGGCCCCGGTTCGACCCAGTACTTC. It codes for CASSEPAQGPGSTQYF.

The V gene is TRBV27, the J gene TRBJ1-2, with TRBD1 matching over 10 bases. The CDR3 is 15 residues long. Germline-derived CDR1 and CDR2 are MNHEY and SMNVEV (reference sequence). The V and J ends lost 2 bases and 7 bases, in that order; junction bases with no gene match: 7. CDR3 amino acids: CASSLTRQGAFGYTF. The CDR3 DNA reads as TGTGCCAGCAGTTTAACGAGACAGGGGGCCTTTGGCTACACCTTC.

This chain connects TRBV5-8 to TRBJ2-2, with a weak D call TRBD1 (6 bases). V was cut by 4 bases and J by 6 bases, with 25 bases left in between. From germline, CDR1 is SGHTS and CDR2 YDEGEE. The CDR3 totals 18 residues. CDR3 bases: TGTGCCAGCAGCCTTTTAAGGAGGTCGCAGGGGTCGTCCGGGGAGCTGTTTTTT. Protein sequence: CASSLLRRSQGSSGELFF.

This rearrangement joins TRBV18 to TRBJ1-5, with 9 bases that match TRBD1. The CDR3 length is 16 residues. Germline CDR1 reads KGHSH; CDR2 reads LQKENI. The J segment lost 2 bases and the V segment lost 6 bases, leaving 8 bases of the junction unmatched. The CDR3 sequence is CASSPNRGPGNQPQHF. The CDR3 DNA reads TGTGCCAGCTCGCCAAACAGGGGGCCTGGCAATCAGCCCCAGCATTTT.

Points on this clone: An end of the junction differs from the germline gene, which may be a read error. The genes are TRBV10-3 and TRBJ1-1; 7 bases are shared with TRBD1. The CDR3 totals 14 residues. Germline V gives CDR1 ENHRY, CDR2 SYGVKD. The CDR3, as DNA: TGTGCCCTCAGACAGGGACCCTTGAACACTGAAGCTTTCTTT. Its protein is CALRQGPLNTEAFF.

The V call is TRBV7-9, the J call TRBJ2-1, with 8 bases identical to TRBD1. The CDR3 consists of 13 residues. Germline values: CDR1 SEHNR, CDR2 FQNEAQ (reference sequence). The J segment lost 6 bases and the V segment lost 10 bases, leaving 8 bases of the junction unmatched. The CDR3 sequence: CATQTGVANEQFF. The CDR3 DNA follows: TGTGCCACGCAGACAGGGGTCGCCAATGAGCAGTTCTTC.